The 27 T cell receptor beta chains below come from one sample, sequenced in a study of OX40 agonist ivuxolimab in advanced cancers. TCRdb's copy holds only in-frame clones and misses some; the assay was immunoSEQ multiplex PCR. The sample includes fewer than 85,000 clones, 60% to 80% seen only once; the top ten take 1.6%. Here the sequenced sample was CD4+ or CD8+ T cells sorted from blood, taken in a trial of the OX40 agonist ivuxolimab. The receptors were sampled from an adult with an advanced solid tumor such as melanoma, head and neck, liver or kidney cancer.

The CDR3 is CASSPGQAEAFF. Written as DNA, the CDR3 is TGTGCCAGTAGTCCGGGACAGGCTGAAGCTTTCTTT. The chain employs TRBV19 and TRBJ1-1; TRBD1 matches 8 bases. The junction had 2 bases not matched to a gene; V was cut back by 5 bases and J by 6 bases. Germline CDR1 reads LNHDA; CDR2 reads SQIVND (reference sequence). This CDR3 region has 12 residues.

The J gene is TRBJ2-3, the V gene TRBV5-8, with D perhaps matching TRBD1 (5 bases). Trimming took off 4 bases at V and 2 bases at J, with 14 bases between the two ends. The CDR3 spans 15 residues. Germline V gene data show CDR1 as SGHTS and CDR2 as YDEGEE. The CDR3 is CASSDGRGPTDTQYF. The CDR3 DNA reads as TGTGCCAGCAGCGATGGTAGGGGCCCCACAGATACGCAGTATTTT.

This chain links TRBV2 with TRBJ2-2, with 7 bases fitting TRBD1. The CDR3 totals 14 residues. The V and J ends lost 7 bases and 2 bases, in that order; junction bases with no gene match: 4. In germline, CDR1 is SNHLY, CDR2 FYNNEI. CDR3 protein: CASTRQGNTGELFF. CDR3 nucleotides: TGTGCCAGCACAAGACAGGGAAACACCGGGGAGCTGTTTTTT.

In its sample, this clone was seen a few times. The chain recombines TRBV10-3 with TRBJ1-2, with 7 positions matching TRBD1. Germline CDR1 and CDR2: ENHRY and SYGVKD. The V segment lost 9 bases and the J segment 7 bases; nucleotides outside the gene matches: 11. The CDR3 runs 13 residues. The CDR3 reads CAIHGEGAGGYTF. Here the CDR3 DNA reads TGTGCCATTCATGGGGAGGGGGCCGGTGGCTACACCTTC.

The chain has TRBV6-6 and TRBJ2-7, with 10 positions matching TRBD1. Per the germline V gene, CDR1 is MNHNY and CDR2 is SVGAGI (reference sequence). The CDR3 contains 15 residues. The V segment lost 4 bases and the J segment 4 bases; nucleotides outside the gene matches: 7. The CDR3 nucleotides are TGTGCCAGCAGTTCCCCGGGACAGGGGATTTACGAGCAGTACTTC. Translating gives CASSSPGQGIYEQYF.

The rearrangement links TRBV4-1 to TRBJ1-6; D call uncertain. Germline CDR1 is MGHRA and CDR2 is YSYEKL. V gave up 2 bases and J gave up 4 bases, with 9 bases separating them. CDR3 length: 15 amino acids. The CDR3 DNA reads TGCGCCAGCAGCCAAATTCCGGGGTATAATTCACCCCTCCACTTT. It encodes CASSQIPGYNSPLHF.

This clone was counted a single time. For the CDR3, the DNA is TGTGCCAGCAGGTCCCACCTACCGGGGGCGGGAAGGAACATTCAGTACTTC. Residues: CASRSHLPGAGRNIQYF. V gene TRBV6-4 combines with J gene TRBJ2-4, with D perhaps being TRBD1 or TRBD2 (6 bases each). Between the trimmed V and J ends, which lost 6 bases and 7 bases, there was a span of 25 bases. This CDR3 has 17 amino acids. CDR1 is MRHNA, CDR2 SNTAGT, per germline.

This clone was seen only a few times. The genes are TRBV30 and TRBJ1-6; D remains unclear. The germline V gene encodes CDR1 GTSNPN and CDR2 SVGIG (reference sequence). The V end was cut by 0 bases, the J end by 11 bases, with 14 bases between. The length of the CDR3 is 14 residues. The CDR3 protein is CAWSVRSGKAPLHF. In DNA, the CDR3 is TGTGCCTGGAGTGTGAGGTCGGGTAAGGCACCCCTCCACTTT.

The V call is TRBV5-1, the J call TRBJ2-7; 13 bases are shared with TRBD2. The CDR3 runs to 16 residues. CDR1 is SGHRS and CDR2 is YFSETQ in the germline V gene. V trimming: 4 bases; J trimming: 5 bases; junction bases outside the gene matches: 9. The CDR3 bases are TGCGCCAGCAGCCCCCCCGGACTAGCGGGAGCCAACGAGCAGTACTTC. Its protein is CASSPPGLAGANEQYF.

The chain links TRBV30 to TRBJ1-1; a weak D match, TRBD1 (5 bases). Trimming removed 3 bases from V and 5 bases from J, with 16 bases in between. Per germline, CDR1 GTSNPN and CDR2 SVGIG (reference sequence). The CDR3 loop spans 14 amino acids. CDR3 region: CAWSRGAMGTEAFF. CDR3 in DNA: TGTGCCTGGAGCCGAGGGGCTATGGGAACTGAAGCTTTCTTT.

The genes are TRBV27 and TRBJ2-1; 9 nucleotides agree with TRBD2. From germline, CDR1 is MNHEY and CDR2 SMNVEV (reference sequence). V lost 2 bases and J lost 8; bases outside the gene matches: 10. There are 16 residues in the CDR3. The CDR3 reads CASSLLAGTVGDEQFF. CDR3 coding DNA: TGTGCCAGCAGTTTACTAGCGGGGACGGTGGGGGATGAGCAGTTCTTC.

The CDR3 spells CASTPFSGAYNEQFF. CDR3 bases: TGTGCCAGCACCCCTTTTTCGGGGGCCTACAATGAGCAGTTCTTC. V and J are TRBV25-1 and TRBJ2-1; tentative D call: TRBD2 (6 bases). The CDR3 runs to 15 residues. Deletions cut 7 bases from V and 2 bases from J, with 15 bases between. In germline, CDR1 is MGHDK, CDR2 SYGVNS.

The chain carries TRBV18 and TRBJ2-7, with D possibly matching TRBD1 (6 bases). Trimming removed 3 bases from V and 0 bases from J, with 9 bases in between. The CDR3 runs 14 residues. Germline values: CDR1 KGHSH, CDR2 LQKENI. The CDR3 DNA reads as TGTGCCAGCTCACCCTGGGACACCTCCTACGAGCAGTACTTC. Its protein product is CASSPWDTSYEQYF.

This chain connects TRBV21-1 to TRBJ2-1. TRBV21-1 is termed a pseudogene. CDR3 size: 17 residues. The CDR3 DNA is TGTGCCAGCAGCAAGGGGGATGGTATTAATTCCTACAATGAGCAGTTCTTC. Protein sequence: CASSKGDGINSYNEQFF.

This clone was detected only once. This chain joins TRBV15 and TRBJ1-4; 8 nucleotides line up with TRBD1. After removal of 5 bases from V and 6 bases from J, the junction contained 2 bases not matched to a gene. Germline V gene sequence: CDR1 LNHNV, CDR2 YYDKDF (reference sequence). This CDR3 region has 13 residues. CDR3 nucleotide sequence: TGTGCCACCAGCGTACAGGGGGATGAAAAACTGTTTTTT. Its protein is CATSVQGDEKLFF.

The chain has TRBV2 and TRBJ2-5, with D possibly being TRBD1 (5 bases). Between the trimmed V and J ends, which lost 7 bases and 6 bases, there was a span of 18 bases. Germline assignment: CDR1 SNHLY and CDR2 FYNNEI. This CDR3 comprises 14 residues. In DNA form, the CDR3 reads TGTGCCAGCAACTCCAGGGTCACGGACCAGACCCAGTACTTC. The encoded protein is CASNSRVTDQTQYF.

About this clone itself: Other nucleotide sequences in the sample specify the same CDR3. The rearrangement uses TRBV5-1 and TRBJ2-3; 9 positions match TRBD1. CDR3 length: 15 residues. The germline gives CDR1 SGHRS, CDR2 YFSETQ. The junction had 2 bases not matched to a gene; V was cut back by 2 bases and J by 1 base. In nucleotides, the CDR3 is TGCGCCAGCAGCTTACAGGGGGCTGGCACAGATACGCAGTATTTT. Amino acid sequence: CASSLQGAGTDTQYF.

V is TRBV9 and J is TRBJ2-2; 11 bases agree with TRBD2. The V gene's germline CDR1 is SGDLS and CDR2 YYNGEE. This CDR3 contains 16 residues. The junction had 6 bases not matched to a gene; V was cut back by 4 bases and J by 4 bases. This chain's CDR3 is CASSPHLAGGTGELFF. The CDR3 region has the DNA TGTGCCAGCAGCCCCCACCTAGCGGGGGGCACCGGGGAGCTGTTTTTT. The full variable domain, completed using reference TRBV9 and TRBJ2-2, is DSGVTQTPKHLITATGQRVTLRCSPRSGDLSVYWYQQSLDQGLQFLIQYYNGEERAKGNILERFSAQQFPDLHSELNLSSLELGDSALYFCASSPHLAGGTGELFFGEGSRLTVL.

The genes are TRBV6-6 and TRBJ1-4; D is ambiguous. There are 14 residues in the CDR3. The ends were cut back, 5 bases at V and 6 bases at J, with 13 bases in the middle. Germline CDR1 is MNHNY and CDR2 is SVGAGI (reference sequence). CDR3 nucleotide sequence: TGTGCCAGCAGTCCTGCCGGGCTAGATGAAAAACTGTTTTTT. This encodes CASSPAGLDEKLFF.

V and J are TRBV7-9 and TRBJ1-1, with 10 bases aligning to TRBD1. The V and J ends lost 5 bases and 5 bases, in that order; junction bases with no gene match: 5. Germline lookup yields CDR1 SEHNR and CDR2 FQNEAQ (reference sequence). This CDR3 region has 14 residues. DNA for the CDR3: TGTGCCAGCAGCCAGGGACAGGGGTGGACTGAAGCTTTCTTT. Protein product: CASSQGQGWTEAFF.

The rearrangement joins TRBV30 to TRBJ1-2, with 7 bases that match TRBD1. The CDR3 runs to 15 residues. Germline V CDR1 and CDR2: GTSNPN, SVGIG (reference sequence). After removal of 1 base from V and 2 bases from J, the junction contained 7 bases not matched to a gene. This CDR3 reads CAWSGGGTDNYGYTF. The CDR3, as DNA: TGTGCCTGGAGTGGAGGGGGGACAGACAACTATGGCTACACCTTC. Complete variable domain (other parts from reference TRBV30 and TRBJ1-2): SQTIHQWPATLVQPVGSPLSLECTVEGTSNPNLYWYRQAAGRGLQLLFYSVGIGQISSEVPQNLSASRPQDRQFILSSKKLLLSDSGFYLCAWSGGGTDNYGYTFGSGTRLTVV.

The chain couples TRBV5-1 to TRBJ2-2; D gene unclear. This CDR3 has 16 residues. V was trimmed by 1 base and J by 5 bases, leaving 15 bases between them. Per germline, CDR1 SGHRS and CDR2 YFSETQ. CDR3 DNA: TGCGCCAGCAGCTTGATGGCTAATACCAAAACCGGGGAGCTGTTTTTT. It specifies CASSLMANTKTGELFF.

V and J are TRBV19 and TRBJ1-1; D may be TRBD1 (5 bases). CDR3 size: 15 residues. Germline values: CDR1 LNHDA, CDR2 SQIVND (reference sequence). V was clipped by 3 bases and J by 4 bases, with 15 bases between them. The CDR3 protein is CASSIRGQGGTEAFF. CDR3 bases: TGTGCCAGTAGTATCCGTGGACAAGGAGGCACTGAAGCTTTCTTT.

The chain is built from TRBV11-2 and TRBJ1-2; D is unresolved. This CDR3 has 13 residues. Germline CDR1 reads SGHAT; CDR2 reads FQNNGV. Trimming stripped 3 bases from V and 2 bases from J, with 7 bases between. The CDR3 DNA is TGTGCCAGCAGCTTTTCCACCAACTATGGCTACACCTTC. The encoded protein is CASSFSTNYGYTF.

This sequence joins TRBV9 and TRBJ1-3, with D possibly matching TRBD1 (5 bases). CDR3 size: 13 residues. CDR1 and CDR2 from the germline V gene are SGDLS and YYNGEE. Trimming pared 7 bases from V and 3 bases from J, leaving 11 bases between. The CDR3 loop is CASARGFGNTIYF. The CDR3 coding sequence is TGTGCCAGCGCACGGGGGTTTGGAAACACCATATATTTT. The entire variable domain, with the rest obtained from reference TRBV9 and TRBJ1-3, is as follows: DSGVTQTPKHLITATGQRVTLRCSPRSGDLSVYWYQQSLDQGLQFLIQYYNGEERAKGNILERFSAQQFPDLHSELNLSSLELGDSALYFCASARGFGNTIYFGEGSWLTVV.

The V gene is TRBV6-1, the J gene TRBJ1-4, with 10 positions matching TRBD1. With V trimmed by 8 bases and J by 6 bases, 6 bases remained unmatched. The CDR3 runs to 14 residues. CDR1 and CDR2 from the germline V gene are MNHNS and SASEGT. CDR3 in amino acids: CASGTDRGYEKLFF. CDR3 DNA sequence: TGTGCCAGCGGGACGGACAGGGGGTATGAAAAACTGTTTTTT.

This clone was seen just once. The CDR3 is CASSSLGGGSTDTQYF. Written as DNA, the CDR3 is TGTGCCAGTAGCTCCCTGGGAGGAGGAAGCACAGATACGCAGTATTTT. The V call is TRBV19, the J call TRBJ2-3, with D possibly being TRBD2 (6 bases). Germline V gene lookup returns CDR1 LNHDA and CDR2 SQIVND (reference sequence). The CDR3 consists of 16 residues. V lost 6 bases, J lost 0 bases, and 16 bases lay in between.